The 7 T cell receptor beta chains given below trace back to one sample, sequenced in a study of shared clonotypes between healthy human individuals. Generated by immunoSEQ multiplex PCR, the TCRdb table keeps only in-frame clones and is missing some. The table lists about 500,000 clones, about 74% of them singletons. The sequencing input was PBMCs. The receptors derive from a woman in her forties in good health. Some clones in this sample may be carry-over from other donors' samples.

This clone was seen more than once but under ten times. This clone may be a read error of a much larger clone one base away. This sequence joins TRBV10-3 and TRBJ2-5; D remains ambiguous. V was cut by 0 bases and J by 5 bases, with 7 bases left in between. Germline-derived CDR1 and CDR2 are ENHRY and SYGVKD. The CDR3 length is 13 residues. This CDR3 reads CAISESVAETQYF. CDR3 in DNA: TGTGCCATCAGTGAGTCGGTGGCGGAGACCCAGTACTTC.

This chain uses TRBV28 with TRBJ2-7; TRBD1 is a possible D gene (6 bases). The V gene's germline CDR1 is MDHEN and CDR2 SYDVKM. The V end lost 10 bases, the J end lost 6 bases, and 13 bases lay between the germline ends. The CDR3 length is 11 residues. Written as DNA, the CDR3 is TGTGCCACACAGGGTCGTGGCGAGCAGTACTTC. Protein: CATQGRGEQYF.

The chain recombines TRBV7-2 with TRBJ2-1; the D is unclear. This CDR3 is 13 amino acids long. V was pared by 1 base and J by 5 bases, with 6 bases between. Germline V gene data show CDR1 as SGHTA and CDR2 as FQGNSA. The CDR3 spells CASSLGQNNEQFF. As DNA, the CDR3 is TGTGCCAGCAGCTTAGGCCAGAACAATGAGCAGTTCTTC.

This clone was observed a single time. The rearrangement joins TRBV2 to TRBJ1-2; D not resolved. Trimming took 2 bases from V and 4 from J, leaving 17 bases between them. The CDR3 has 16 residues. Germline-derived CDR1 and CDR2 are SNHLY and FYNNEI. CDR3 residues: CASSEPSGVGGYGYTF. The CDR3 nucleotides read TGTGCCAGCAGTGAACCGAGCGGGGTCGGAGGCTATGGCTACACCTTC.

The rearrangement joins TRBV7-2 to TRBJ2-7; 10 positions match TRBD2. V shed 4 bases, J shed 3 bases, and the junction held 6 bases outside the gene matches. This CDR3 is 15 amino acids long. Germline V gene lookup returns CDR1 SGHTA and CDR2 FQGNSA. The DNA of the CDR3 is TGTGCCAGCAGCTACCTTAGCGGGAGGTACTACGAGCAGTACTTC. It yields the protein CASSYLSGRYYEQYF.

The table lists this clone with a few counts. This rearrangement joins TRBV19 to TRBJ1-5; D is unclear. This CDR3 contains 15 residues. Deletions cut 5 bases from V and 11 bases from J, with 22 bases between. Germline values: CDR1 LNHDA, CDR2 SQIVND (reference sequence). CDR3 protein: CASSVSGRRNLAQHF. CDR3 DNA sequence: TGTGCCAGTAGTGTATCCGGGCGTCGGAATCTTGCCCAGCATTTT. Drawing the rest from reference TRBV19 and TRBJ1-5, the complete variable domain is DGGITQSPKYLFRKEGQNVTLSCEQNLNHDAMYWYRQDPGQGLRLIYYSQIVNDFQKGDIAEGYSVSREKKESFPLTVTSAQKNPTAFYLCASSVSGRRNLAQHFGDGTRLSIL.

This clone was observed once. This rearrangement joins TRBV9 to TRBJ2-7; D gene unclear. V was cut by 5 bases and J by 6 bases, with 9 bases left in between. This CDR3 comprises 11 residues. Germline lookup yields CDR1 SGDLS and CDR2 YYNGEE. CDR3 nucleotides: TGTGCCAGCAGAGACACCTGCGAGCAGTACTTC. This gives the protein CASRDTCEQYF.